Presented here are 30 T cell receptor beta chains from one specimen sequenced in a study of blood T cell repertoires in COVID-19. Here immunoSEQ multiplex PCR was the method, and the copy in TCRdb shows in-frame clones only, minus some. The table shows hundreds of thousands of clones, with about 85% occurring only once. The sample taken for sequencing was peripheral blood. The receptor source for this set is a young man with active or convalescent COVID-19.

The rearrangement joins TRBV28 to TRBJ1-2; D is ambiguous. The CDR3 loop spans 16 amino acids. Looked up from germline, CDR1 is MDHEN and CDR2 is SYDVKM. V shed 1 base and J shed 0 bases, with 12 bases lying between them. This chain's CDR3 is CASSLYSSLANYGYTF. The CDR3 nucleotides read TGTGCCAGCAGTTTATATTCCTCTCTAGCTAACTATGGCTACACCTTC.

The V call is TRBV27, the J call TRBJ1-2; D gene ambiguous. The CDR3 sequence is 12 residues long. CDR1 is MNHEY and CDR2 is SMNVEV in the germline V gene (reference sequence). The V end lost 5 bases, the J end lost 7 bases, and 11 bases lay between the germline ends. Here the CDR3 DNA reads TGTGCCAGCAGTCCCTCCTATGGTGGCTACACCTTC. Protein product: CASSPSYGGYTF.

The chain couples TRBV27 to TRBJ1-5; D is undetermined. Looked up from germline, CDR1 is MNHEY and CDR2 is SMNVEV (reference sequence). Deletions cut 3 bases from V and 4 bases from J, with 7 bases between. CDR3 length: 13 amino acids. Written as DNA, the CDR3 is TGTGCCAGCAGTTTGCAGGTAAATCAGCCCCAGCATTTT. This translates into CASSLQVNQPQHF.

This chain connects TRBV4-1 to TRBJ1-4, with unresolved D. V was clipped by 3 bases and J by 1 base, with 18 bases between them. Germline CDR1 and CDR2: MGHRA and YSYEKL. The CDR3 is made up of 18 amino acids. CDR3 residues: CASSHLALGGRTNEKLFF. CDR3 nucleotide sequence: TGCGCCAGCAGCCACCTCGCTTTAGGAGGCAGAACTAATGAAAAACTGTTTTTT.

This clone has just a few counts. This chain links TRBV11-2 with TRBJ2-7; 8 bases align to TRBD2. Trimming cost V 3 bases and J 7 bases; bases outside gene matches: 5. Germline CDR1 and CDR2: SGHAT and FQNNGV. CDR3 size: 13 residues. CDR3 nucleotides: TGTGCCAGCAGCTTCGAGACTAGCGCGGAGCAGTACTTC. Protein product: CASSFETSAEQYF.

The gene calls are TRBV10-3 and TRBJ2-3; D ambiguous. This CDR3 has 13 residues. The germline V gene encodes CDR1 ENHRY and CDR2 SYGVKD. Trimming stripped 11 bases from V and 6 bases from J, with 18 bases between. The CDR3 DNA reads TGTGCCTCGAACCGCTTTCTGGCCGATACGCAGTATTTT. Protein product: CASNRFLADTQYF.

This clone was observed a single time. This sequence joins TRBV11-3 and TRBJ2-1; 9 nucleotides agree with TRBD1. Trimming cost V 0 bases and J 6 bases; bases outside gene matches: 3. CDR3 length equals 15 residues. Germline V gene sequence: CDR1 SGHNT, CDR2 YENEEA. As DNA, the CDR3 is TGTGCCAGCAGCTTAGACGTGACAGGGGGCAATGAGCAGTTCTTC. Its protein is CASSLDVTGGNEQFF.

This clone was seen a few times. The chain carries TRBV5-6 and TRBJ2-7; 7 bases map to TRBD1. This CDR3 comprises 14 residues. The germline V gene has CDR1 SGHDT and CDR2 YYEEEE. J lost 2 bases, V lost 2 bases, and 4 bases had no gene match. The CDR3 bases are TGTGCCAGCAGCTTCGTGGGACAGCCCTACGAGCAGTACTTC. Encoded protein: CASSFVGQPYEQYF.

The chain employs TRBV12-3 or TRBV12-4 and TRBJ1-2; D remains unclear. This CDR3 is built from 13 residues. With 1 base removed from V and 2 bases from J, the gap between germline ends came to 5 bases. CDR3 nucleotide sequence: TGTGCCAGCAGTTTAGACTCCAACTATGGCTACACCTTC. It yields the protein CASSLDSNYGYTF.

This clone has a handful of counts. This rearrangement joins TRBV15 to TRBJ2-7; perhaps TRBD1 as D (5 bases). This CDR3 has 13 residues. In germline, CDR1 is LNHNV, CDR2 YYDKDF (reference sequence). Trimming shortened V by 5 bases and J by 3 bases, and 11 bases separated the two germline ends. CDR3 in DNA: TGTGCCACCAGCCTAAAAGACAGCTACGAGCAGTACTTC. Its translation is CATSLKDSYEQYF.

This sequence joins TRBV12-5 and TRBJ1-1, with 7 bases identical to TRBD1. With V trimmed by 2 bases and J by 4 bases, 7 bases remained unmatched. The length of the CDR3 is 15 residues. Per the germline V gene, CDR1 is LGHNT and CDR2 is FRNRAP. In nucleotides, the CDR3 is TGTGCTAGTGGTTTGCCCCAGACAGGGTCCACTGAAGCTTTCTTT. It yields the protein CASGLPQTGSTEAFF. Looking up the rest from reference TRBV12-5 and TRBJ1-1 gives the full variable domain: DARVTQTPRHKVTEMGQEVTMRCQPILGHNTVFWYRQTMMQGLELLAYFRNRAPLDDSGMPKDRFSAEMPDATLATLKIQPSEPRDSAVYFCASGLPQTGSTEAFFGQGTRLTVV.

V and J are TRBV7-2 and TRBJ2-7, with 8 bases aligning to TRBD1. V shed 8 bases and J 1 base; nucleotides not matched to a gene: 13. In germline, CDR1 is SGHTA, CDR2 FQGNSA. The CDR3 consists of 16 residues. CDR3 nucleotide sequence: TGTGCCAGCCGACCTTCATTCGGACAGGGATCCTACGAGCAGTACTTC. As protein: CASRPSFGQGSYEQYF.

This chain joins TRBV5-1 and TRBJ1-1, with D perhaps TRBD1 (5 bases). The germline gives CDR1 SGHRS, CDR2 YFSETQ. Trimming stripped 0 bases from V and 4 bases from J, with 10 bases between. The CDR3 spans 14 residues. CDR3 in amino acids: CASSLGQFRTEAFF. The CDR3 DNA follows: TGCGCCAGCAGCTTGGGACAGTTTCGCACTGAAGCTTTCTTT.

Only a few counts were recorded for this clone. V and J are TRBV6-5 and TRBJ1-5; 10 positions match TRBD1. Germline V gene lookup returns CDR1 MNHEY and CDR2 SVGAGI. V shed 6 bases, J shed 4 bases, and the junction held 6 bases outside the gene matches. The CDR3 is made up of 15 amino acids. The CDR3 nucleotides read TGTGCCAGCAGGGGGGGACAGGGGTCGAATCAGCCCCAGCATTTT. Its translation is CASRGGQGSNQPQHF.

V usage is TRBV12-3 or TRBV12-4 and J usage is TRBJ2-7, with 7 bases aligning to TRBD1. The CDR3 sequence is 12 residues long. V lost 6 bases and J lost 6; bases outside the gene matches: 5. CDR3 residues: CASRRTGAEQYF. DNA for the CDR3: TGTGCCAGCAGGCGTACAGGGGCCGAGCAGTACTTC.

The rearrangement joins TRBV20-1 to TRBJ1-2; D may be TRBD1 (5 bases). V shed 3 bases and J shed 6 bases, with 20 bases lying between them. Germline values: CDR1 DFQATT, CDR2 SNEGSKA (reference sequence). This CDR3 spans 15 amino acids. CDR3 loop: CSASPFGAGRDGYTF. Here the CDR3 DNA reads TGCAGTGCTAGTCCCTTTGGGGCCGGGAGGGATGGCTACACCTTC.

The chain has TRBV3-1 (or the pseudogene TRBV3-2) and TRBJ2-7; D may be TRBD1 (6 bases). Germline V lookup: CDR1 LGHDT, CDR2 YNNKEL (reference sequence). Trimming cost V 0 bases and J 6 bases, with 15 bases left between them. This CDR3 comprises 15 residues. CDR3 in amino acids: CASSQDPGDGLEQYF. The CDR3 DNA is TGTGCCAGCAGCCAAGACCCAGGGGATGGGCTCGAGCAGTACTTC.

The chain joins TRBV19 to TRBJ2-1; 15 bases align to TRBD2. The CDR3 consists of 15 residues. The germline CDR1 and CDR2 sequences are LNHDA and SQIVND (reference sequence). J was trimmed by 6 bases and V by 7 bases; bases with no gene match: 4. The CDR3 here is CASMGLAGGSNEQFF. The CDR3 DNA reads as TGTGCCAGTATGGGACTAGCGGGAGGCTCCAATGAGCAGTTCTTC.

This rearrangement joins TRBV12-5 to TRBJ2-4, with TRBD1 identical over 9 bases. V was pared by 0 bases and J by 4 bases, with 16 bases of the junction left unmatched. The germline CDR1 and CDR2 sequences are LGHNT and FRNRAP. CDR3 length: 20 amino acids. Here the CDR3 DNA reads TGTGCTAGTGGTTTGGTAAAAAAATCCACCCTCGGGACAGGGAAAAACATTCAGTACTTC. The encoded protein is CASGLVKKSTLGTGKNIQYF.

The rearrangement uses TRBV5-4 and TRBJ2-7; TRBD1 agrees at 7 bases. This CDR3 comprises 13 residues. CDR1 is SGHNT, CDR2 YYREEE, per germline (reference sequence). With V trimmed by 2 bases and J by 7 bases, 6 bases remained unmatched. The CDR3 loop reads CASSLTGVHEQYF. The CDR3 DNA reads TGTGCCAGCAGCTTAACAGGGGTTCATGAGCAGTACTTC.

This chain connects TRBV12-5 to TRBJ1-1, with 8 bases matching TRBD1. Germline trimming cut 5 bases from V and 1 base from J; bases unmatched to any gene: 6. Germline values: CDR1 LGHNT, CDR2 FRNRAP. CDR3 length: 15 amino acids. The CDR3: CASGELGTGNTEAFF. The CDR3 coding sequence is TGTGCTAGTGGTGAACTCGGGACAGGGAACACTGAAGCTTTCTTT. Full variable domain (outside the CDR3, taken from reference TRBV12-5 and TRBJ1-1): DARVTQTPRHKVTEMGQEVTMRCQPILGHNTVFWYRQTMMQGLELLAYFRNRAPLDDSGMPKDRFSAEMPDATLATLKIQPSEPRDSAVYFCASGELGTGNTEAFFGQGTRLTVV.

This sequence joins TRBV9 and TRBJ1-4; D is possibly TRBD1 (6 bases). Between the trimmed V and J ends, which lost 3 bases and 2 bases, there was a span of 14 bases. The CDR3 is 16 residues long. CDR1 is SGDLS and CDR2 is YYNGEE in the germline V gene. CDR3 in amino acids: CASSAGKGVTNEKLFF. In DNA form, the CDR3 reads TGTGCCAGCAGCGCCGGGAAGGGGGTGACTAATGAAAAACTGTTTTTT.

The chain is built from TRBV6-1 and TRBJ1-5; possibly TRBD1 for D (6 bases). Germline V gene data show CDR1 as MNHNS and CDR2 as SASEGT. V dropped 8 bases and J dropped 6 bases, with 26 bases sitting between them. This CDR3 region has 17 residues. The CDR3 region is CASCGGWGGLGIQPQHF. The CDR3 nucleotides read TGTGCCAGCTGTGGCGGGTGGGGGGGCCTTGGTATTCAGCCCCAGCATTTT.

This chain connects TRBV7-3 to TRBJ2-1, with TRBD2 identical over 7 bases. The junction had 4 bases not matched to a gene; V was cut back by 3 bases and J by 2 bases. Germline CDR1 SGHTA, CDR2 FQGTGA. This CDR3 is built from 15 residues. The CDR3 nucleotides are TGTGCCAGCAGCTTGGGGCTAGCGGCCTACAATGAGCAGTTCTTC. This sequence encodes CASSLGLAAYNEQFF. The complete variable domain, with remaining parts taken from reference TRBV7-3 and TRBJ2-1, reads GAGVSQTPSNKVTEKGKYVELRCDPISGHTALYWYRQSLGQGPEFLIYFQGTGAADDSGLPNDRFFAVRPEGSVSTLKIQRTERGDSAVYLCASSLGLAAYNEQFFGPGTRLTVL.

The V call is TRBV27, the J call TRBJ2-5, with TRBD2 matching over 7 bases. Germline V gene sequence: CDR1 MNHEY, CDR2 SMNVEV (reference sequence). Trimming cost V 7 bases and J 1 base; bases outside gene matches: 6. The CDR3 sequence is 14 residues long. In DNA, the CDR3 is TGTGCCAGCAAGGGAGGGTTTTTCCAAGAGACCCAGTACTTC. As protein: CASKGGFFQETQYF.

As to this clone: Other DNA sequences in this sample translate to the same CDR3. This chain joins TRBV9 and TRBJ2-1; weak D call: TRBD2 (5 bases). The CDR3 sequence is 14 residues long. Germline V CDR1 and CDR2: SGDLS, YYNGEE. V gave up 2 bases and J gave up 0 bases, with 6 bases separating them. The CDR3 sequence: CASSVGSSYNEQFF. The CDR3 DNA follows: TGTGCCAGCAGCGTTGGGAGCTCCTACAATGAGCAGTTCTTC.

The chain recombines TRBV6-5 with TRBJ1-2, with D unresolved. The CDR3 consists of 12 residues. Germline loops: CDR1 MNHEY, CDR2 SVGAGI. Trimming removed 8 bases from V and 3 bases from J, with 10 bases in between. CDR3 in DNA: TGTGCCAGCCGACTTTCGGACTATGGCTACACCTTC. This sequence encodes CASRLSDYGYTF.

The V and J genes are TRBV7-9 and TRBJ1-5; no clear D gene. V lost 5 bases and J 3 bases, leaving 11 bases between the germline ends. CDR1 and CDR2 (germline): SEHNR, FQNEAQ (reference sequence). This CDR3 spans 14 amino acids. CDR3 sequence reads: CASSLDIVNQPQHF. CDR3 bases: TGTGCCAGCAGCCTCGACATCGTCAATCAGCCCCAGCATTTT.

The chain is built from TRBV30 and TRBJ1-4; D may be TRBD1 (6 bases). The CDR3 covers 15 residues. Trimming stripped 1 base from V and 4 bases from J, with 13 bases between. Germline values: CDR1 GTSNPN, CDR2 SVGIG (reference sequence). CDR3 residues: CAWSGQALHNEKLFF. CDR3 in DNA: TGTGCCTGGAGTGGACAGGCCCTACATAATGAAAAACTGTTTTTT.

This clone appeared a single time. The chain has TRBV5-1 and TRBJ1-5; 7 bases align to TRBD1. Losses at the gene ends were 1 base for V and 5 bases for J; bases not matched to a gene: 9. CDR3 length: 16 amino acids. CDR1 and CDR2 from the germline V gene are SGHRS and YFSETQ. The CDR3 DNA reads TGCGCCAGCAGCTTGTCCGGGGACAGCACAGATCAGCCCCAGCATTTT. It specifies CASSLSGDSTDQPQHF.